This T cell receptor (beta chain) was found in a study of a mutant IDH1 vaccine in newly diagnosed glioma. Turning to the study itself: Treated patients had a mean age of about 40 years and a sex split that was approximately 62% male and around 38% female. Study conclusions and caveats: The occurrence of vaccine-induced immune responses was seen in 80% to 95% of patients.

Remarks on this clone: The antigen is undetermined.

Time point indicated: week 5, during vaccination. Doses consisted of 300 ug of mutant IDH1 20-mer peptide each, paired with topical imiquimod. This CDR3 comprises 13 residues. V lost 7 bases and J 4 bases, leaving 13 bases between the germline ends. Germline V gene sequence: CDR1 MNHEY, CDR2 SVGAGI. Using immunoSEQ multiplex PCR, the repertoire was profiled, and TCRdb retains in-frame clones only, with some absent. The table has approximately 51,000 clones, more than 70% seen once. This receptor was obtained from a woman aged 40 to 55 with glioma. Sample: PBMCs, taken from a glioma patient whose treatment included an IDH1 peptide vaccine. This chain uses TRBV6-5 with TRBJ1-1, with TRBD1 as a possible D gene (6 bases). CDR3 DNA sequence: TGTGCCAGCAACCGTGGAGGGGGCACTGAAGCTTTCTTT. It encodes CASNRGGGTEAFF.